This TCR beta chain was captured in a study of post-analysis software for immune sequencing data. At the level of the study: The cohort encompassed relapsing-remitting, secondary progressive and progressive-relapsing multiple sclerosis disease courses.

Germline V gene lookup returns CDR1 SGHTA and CDR2 FQGNSA. The CDR3 is made up of 14 amino acids. V lost 5 bases and J lost 4, with 13 bases in between. Unique molecular identifiers featured in each of the TCR beta cDNA libraries. Out of roughly 1 to 11 million T cells, about 510,000 cDNA molecules were generated. Each CDR3 protein is one row after TCRdb ran MiXCR on the PCR reads. The sample has roughly 570,000 distinct CDR3 sequences, around 34% seen once. Notes on the study in general: Comparison of patients with controls showed a handful of TRBV segments more frequent in patients, TRBV5-6, TRBV5-1 and TRBV20-1 among them. Significantly lower normalized Chao1 diversity was found in patients with multiple sclerosis relative to controls. Same-batch preparations were strongly co-clustered by F measure.

This clonotype was seen a few times. Its antigen is unknown. This clonotype was obtained from a girl aged 2 to 17 with multiple sclerosis. The V and J genes are TRBV7-2 and TRBJ2-3; the D gene could be TRBD1 or TRBD2 (5 bases each). The sequenced sample was blood. This chain's CDR3 is CASSLERGPDTQYF. The CDR3 region has the DNA TGTGCCAGCAGCCTTGAGAGGGGCCCAGATACGCAGTATTTT.